Each of the 3 T cell receptor beta chains below was sequenced from the same sample in a study of CD8 T cells in Susac syndrome. cDNA came from about 0.51 to 1 ug RNA primed by random hexamers. MiXCR was run by TCRdb on the immunoSEQ multiplex PCR reads, yielding one entry per CDR3 protein. The table records about 170,000 distinct CDR3 sequences, roughly 95% of them present only once. Specimen: CD4+ T cells from PBMCs. Source of these receptors: a human donor with Susac syndrome.

The chain joins TRBV9 to TRBJ2-5, with no clear D. The germline gives CDR1 SGDLS, CDR2 YYNGEE. The CDR3 sequence is 14 residues long. Trimming removed 1 base at V and 0 bases at J, with 7 bases between. DNA of the CDR3: TGTGCCAGCAGCGTACGGGCCGACCAAGAGACCCAGTACTTC. Residues: CASSVRADQETQYF.

CDR3 sequence (DNA): TGCAGTGCTAGGAAGACAGGAATCTATGGCTACACCTTC. It translates to CSARKTGIYGYTF. The J gene is TRBJ1-2, the V gene TRBV20-1, with D maybe TRBD1 (6 bases). The CDR3 is 13 residues long. The V end lost 3 bases, the J end lost 4 bases, and 12 bases lay between the germline ends. Per germline, CDR1 DFQATT and CDR2 SNEGSKA (reference sequence).

The chain recombines TRBV9 with TRBJ2-6, with 13 bases identical to TRBD2. The V gene's germline CDR1 is SGDLS and CDR2 YYNGEE. Germline trimming cut 3 bases from V and 13 bases from J; bases unmatched to any gene: 7. CDR3 length equals 15 residues. The CDR3 protein is CASSARLAGGQVLTF. The CDR3 nucleotides are TGTGCCAGCAGCGCCAGACTAGCGGGAGGTCAAGTCCTGACTTTC.